Presented here are 6 T cell receptor beta chains from one specimen sequenced in a study of cytomegalovirus exposure and HLA in healthy donors (dated by TCRdb to the late 2010s). Receptor libraries were prepared by the immunoSEQ multiplex PCR assay. Held by TCRdb, this immuneACCESS table contains in-frame sequences only and omits some clones. Under half of the omission traces to an unresolved V gene where checked; the cause of the rest is unknown. Counted in this sample were tens of thousands of clones; approximately 95% of them appeared once. Roughly 1.4% of the sample lies in the top ten. Material for sequencing was PBMCs. Source of these receptors: a man aged 18 to 29 in good health and CMV-seropositive.

The chain recombines TRBV2 with TRBJ1-1, with D tentatively TRBD1 (6 bases). Trimming took off 9 bases at V and 4 bases at J, with 15 bases between the two ends. CDR3 length: 13 residues. Germline V gene lookup returns CDR1 SNHLY and CDR2 FYNNEI. The CDR3 coding sequence is TGTGCCAGTACAGGGTACGAGGGCACTGAAGCTTTCTTT. Translation: CASTGYEGTEAFF.

This clone has a single count. This chain links TRBV16 with TRBJ2-7; perhaps TRBD2 as D (5 bases). Deletions cut 1 base from V and 3 bases from J, with 13 bases between. CDR1 and CDR2 (germline): KGHSY, FQNENV. The CDR3 spans 15 residues. CDR3 loop: CASSQWGAVLYEQYF. In DNA, the CDR3 is TGTGCCAGCAGCCAATGGGGAGCGGTCCTCTACGAGCAGTACTTC.

The chain recombines TRBV15 with TRBJ2-7; D possibly corresponds to TRBD2 (5 bases). The CDR3 consists of 14 residues. The ends were cut back, 0 bases at V and 2 bases at J, with 8 bases in the middle. Germline-derived CDR1 and CDR2 are LNHNV and YYDKDF (reference sequence). CDR3 protein: CATSRELAAYEQYF. Written as DNA, the CDR3 is TGTGCCACCAGCAGAGAGCTAGCCGCCTACGAGCAGTACTTC.

The J gene is TRBJ2-5, the V gene TRBV5-1, with a tentative D call TRBD1 (6 bases). Germline CDR1 SGHRS, CDR2 YFSETQ. The CDR3 totals 14 residues. Trimming left V 4 bases short and J 5 bases short, with 15 bases between. CDR3 sequence: CASSIGQYSETQYF. CDR3 sequence (DNA): TGCGCCAGCAGCATCGGACAGTATTCCGAGACCCAGTACTTC.

The V gene is TRBV7-2, the J gene TRBJ2-5, with D possibly matching TRBD2 (6 bases). The CDR3 has 14 residues. Germline lookup yields CDR1 SGHTA and CDR2 FQGNSA. V lost 2 bases and J 4 bases, leaving 11 bases between the germline ends. The CDR3 region is CASSLWRGGETQYF. The CDR3 bases are TGTGCCAGCAGCTTATGGCGGGGCGGAGAGACCCAGTACTTC.

V usage is TRBV2 and J usage is TRBJ1-2; 7 nucleotides line up with TRBD1. CDR1 and CDR2 (germline): SNHLY, FYNNEI. This CDR3 is 15 amino acids long. V was clipped by 4 bases and J by 7 bases; unmatched bases: 12. The CDR3, as DNA: TGTGCCAGCAGTGGGTGGGAAACAGGGGAAATTGGCTACACCTTC. It is translated as CASSGWETGEIGYTF. The full variable domain, in which reference TRBV2 and TRBJ1-2 provide the parts outside the CDR3, is EPEVTQTPSHQVTQMGQEVILRCVPISNHLYFYWYRQILGQKVEFLVSFYNNEISEKSEIFDDQFSVERPDGSNFTLKIRSTKLEDSAMYFCASSGWETGEIGYTFGSGTRLTVV.